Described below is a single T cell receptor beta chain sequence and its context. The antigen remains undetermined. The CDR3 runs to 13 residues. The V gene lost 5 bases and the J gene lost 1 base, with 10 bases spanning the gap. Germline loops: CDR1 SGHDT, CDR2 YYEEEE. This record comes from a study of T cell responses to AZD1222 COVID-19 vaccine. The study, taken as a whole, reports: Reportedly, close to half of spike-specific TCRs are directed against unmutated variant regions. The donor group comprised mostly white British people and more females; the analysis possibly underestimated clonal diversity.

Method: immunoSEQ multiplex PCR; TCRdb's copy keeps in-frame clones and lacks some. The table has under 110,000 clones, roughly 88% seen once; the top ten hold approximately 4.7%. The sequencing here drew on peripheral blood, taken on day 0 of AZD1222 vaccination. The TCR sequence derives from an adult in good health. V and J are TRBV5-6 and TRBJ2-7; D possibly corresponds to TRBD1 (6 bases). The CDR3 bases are TGTGCCAGCAGAGTTACAGGGTCCTACGAGCAGTACTTC. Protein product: CASRVTGSYEQYF.